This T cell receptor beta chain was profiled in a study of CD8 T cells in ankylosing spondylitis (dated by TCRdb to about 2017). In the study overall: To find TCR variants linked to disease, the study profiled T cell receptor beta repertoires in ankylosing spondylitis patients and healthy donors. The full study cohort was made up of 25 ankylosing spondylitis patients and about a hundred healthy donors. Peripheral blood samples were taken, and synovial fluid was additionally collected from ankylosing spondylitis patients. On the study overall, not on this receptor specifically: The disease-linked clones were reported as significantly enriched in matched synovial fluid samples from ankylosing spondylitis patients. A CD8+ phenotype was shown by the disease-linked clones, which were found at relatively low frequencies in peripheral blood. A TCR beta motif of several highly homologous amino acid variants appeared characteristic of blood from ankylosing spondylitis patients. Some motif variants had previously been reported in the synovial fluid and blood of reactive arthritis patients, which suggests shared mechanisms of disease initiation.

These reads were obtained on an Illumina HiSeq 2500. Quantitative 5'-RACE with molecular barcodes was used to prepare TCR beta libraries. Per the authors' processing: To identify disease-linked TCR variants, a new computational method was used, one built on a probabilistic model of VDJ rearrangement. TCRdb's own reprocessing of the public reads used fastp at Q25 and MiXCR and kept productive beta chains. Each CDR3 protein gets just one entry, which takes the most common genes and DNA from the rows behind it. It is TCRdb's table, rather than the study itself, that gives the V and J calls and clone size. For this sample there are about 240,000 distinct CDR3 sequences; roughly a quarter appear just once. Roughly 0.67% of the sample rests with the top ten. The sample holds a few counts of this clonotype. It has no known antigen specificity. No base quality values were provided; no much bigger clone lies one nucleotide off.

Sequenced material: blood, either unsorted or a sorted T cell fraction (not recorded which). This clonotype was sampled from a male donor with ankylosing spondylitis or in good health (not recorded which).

CDR3 protein: CASSSAASPYNEQFF. Read as DNA, the sequence is TGCGCCAGCAGTTCGGCAGCGTCCCCCTACAATGAGCAGTTCTTC. The rearrangement joined TRBV5-1 to TRBJ2-1, with the identity of the D gene unclear. The germline V gene sets CDR1 to SGHRS and CDR2 to YFSETQ. Taken from cysteine to phenylalanine, the CDR3 has 15 residues. The kept DNA is CDR3 alone, 45 bases in frame from the first base. V loses 5 bases of germline sequence and J loses 2 bases, and the interval between the two ends is 14 bases.